Below are 17 T cell receptor beta chains sequenced from a single sample in a study of blood T cell repertoires in COVID-19. Method: immunoSEQ multiplex PCR; TCRdb's copy keeps in-frame clones and lacks some. The repertoire holds some 210,000 clones, with about four fifths as singletons. The sequenced sample consisted of peripheral blood. These receptors all stem from a woman in her forties or fifties with active or convalescent COVID-19.

This chain uses TRBV29-1 with TRBJ1-2, with TRBD1 matching 11 bases. This CDR3 comprises 13 residues. The V gene's germline CDR1 is SQVTM and CDR2 ANQGSEA. With V trimmed by 6 bases and J by 8 bases, 8 bases remained unmatched. The DNA for the CDR3 is TGCAGCGTGAGGACAGGGGGCGCCGACGGCTACACCTTC. This sequence encodes CSVRTGGADGYTF.

This chain uses TRBV6-4 with TRBJ2-1; 8 bases are a match to TRBD2. Germline CDR1 is MRHNA and CDR2 is SNTAGT. After removal of 0 bases from V and 6 bases from J, the junction contained 13 bases not matched to a gene. The CDR3 has 18 amino acids. The CDR3 spells CASSDSGSGEGSVNEQFF. Written as DNA, the CDR3 is TGTGCCAGCAGTGACTCGGGTAGCGGGGAAGGTTCAGTCAATGAGCAGTTCTTC.

This clone has a handful of counts. The rearrangement joins TRBV5-1 to TRBJ2-1; possible D gene TRBD2, 5 bases. Germline CDR1 reads SGHRS; CDR2 reads YFSETQ. The CDR3 is 15 amino acids. V lost 1 base and J lost 7, with 15 bases in between. The DNA for the CDR3 is TGCGCCAGCAGCTTGTTGGCGGGCCCAGAAAATGAGCAGTTCTTC. Translation gives CASSLLAGPENEQFF.

The V and J genes are TRBV2 and TRBJ1-3, with TRBD1 matching over 8 bases. The CDR3 sequence is 18 residues long. V trimming: 2 bases; J trimming: 0 bases; junction bases outside the gene matches: 9. Germline CDR1 and CDR2: SNHLY and FYNNEI. The CDR3, as DNA: TGTGCCAGCAGTGAATCCAGGGGGCGCCCTAGCTCTGGAAACACCATATATTTT. Translation gives CASSESRGRPSSGNTIYF.

This clone was seen only once. This chain uses TRBV5-6 with TRBJ1-5; D ambiguous. With 0 bases removed from V and 2 bases from J, the gap between germline ends came to 9 bases. This CDR3 has 15 residues. Germline V gives CDR1 SGHDT, CDR2 YYEEEE. The CDR3 loop is CASSLGAVGNQPQHF. For the CDR3, the DNA is TGTGCCAGCAGCTTGGGTGCGGTCGGCAATCAGCCCCAGCATTTT.

This clone has more than one count but fewer than ten. V is TRBV24-1 and J is TRBJ1-3; no definite D call. The CDR3 totals 16 residues. Germline V gene data show CDR1 as KGHDR and CDR2 as SFDVKD. V was pared by 6 bases and J by 0 bases, with 14 bases between. The DNA for the CDR3 is TGTGCCACCAGTCTAGTGATTCAAGGCTCTGGAAACACCATATATTTT. This gives the protein CATSLVIQGSGNTIYF.

This clone was found once. In nucleotides, the CDR3 is TGTGCCAGCAGCCAGGTTGGCATCCAAGAGACCCAGTACTTC. Protein product: CASSQVGIQETQYF. The chain carries TRBV14 and TRBJ2-5; D is unresolved. V was shortened by 3 bases and J by 1 base, with 9 bases between the two germline ends. This CDR3 has 14 residues. In germline, CDR1 is SGHDN, CDR2 FVKESK.

The V gene is TRBV5-1, the J gene TRBJ2-1, with 10 bases fitting TRBD1. V gave up 0 bases and J gave up 1 base; unmatched junction bases: 7. CDR1 and CDR2 (germline): SGHRS, YFSETQ. The CDR3 totals 18 residues. The CDR3: CASSLDIRGQGSYNEQFF. The CDR3 bases are TGCGCCAGCAGCTTGGACATCCGGGGACAGGGGTCCTACAATGAGCAGTTCTTC.

By share of the sample, this clone is medium-sized. This rearrangement joins TRBV2 to TRBJ1-1; D may be TRBD1 (5 bases). Germline CDR1 SNHLY, CDR2 FYNNEI. V lost 5 bases to trimming and J lost 5 bases, with 12 bases between them. CDR3 length equals 13 residues. CDR3 sequence reads: CASSPKAGTEAFF. CDR3 DNA sequence: TGTGCCAGCAGTCCCAAGGCAGGGACTGAAGCTTTCTTT.

The genes are TRBV7-9 and TRBJ1-4; 10 bases agree with TRBD1. Germline V gene sequence: CDR1 SEHNR, CDR2 FQNEAQ (reference sequence). The CDR3 loop spans 17 amino acids. Trimming took 1 base from V and 7 from J; bases not matched to a gene: 9. CDR3 nucleotide sequence: TGTGCCAGCAGCTTAGGAGTCGGGACAGGGGCACTTGAAAAACTGTTTTTT. Amino acid sequence: CASSLGVGTGALEKLFF.

The chain couples TRBV2 to TRBJ1-5; D is possibly TRBD1 (5 bases). Trimming stripped 3 bases from V and 0 bases from J, with 9 bases between. CDR3 length: 15 residues. Germline V CDR1 and CDR2: SNHLY, FYNNEI. CDR3 DNA: TGTGCCAGCAGTGAGGGGGGATCTAGCAATCAGCCCCAGCATTTT. Protein sequence: CASSEGGSSNQPQHF.

The chain couples TRBV5-8 to TRBJ1-2, with D uncertain. The length of the CDR3 is 15 residues. Germline assignment: CDR1 SGHTS and CDR2 YDEGEE. V gave up 0 bases and J gave up 7 bases, with 16 bases separating them. The CDR3 spells CASSLGDKVLGGYTF. CDR3 coding DNA: TGTGCCAGCAGCTTGGGAGACAAAGTACTCGGTGGCTACACCTTC.

The chain has TRBV5-1 and TRBJ2-3; no clear D gene. Looked up from germline, CDR1 is SGHRS and CDR2 is YFSETQ. Trimming pared 0 bases from V and 4 bases from J, leaving 12 bases between. The CDR3 sequence is 15 residues long. CDR3 bases: TGCGCCAGCAGCTTGGGCTCCAGGAACGCAGATACGCAGTATTTT. Encoded protein: CASSLGSRNADTQYF.

V usage is TRBV6-4 and J usage is TRBJ2-1, with 7 bases fitting TRBD2. CDR3 length: 15 amino acids. The ends lost 4 bases at V and 3 bases at J; junction bases unmatched: 6. From germline, CDR1 is MRHNA and CDR2 SNTAGT. The CDR3 reads CASSVIAGDYNEQFF. DNA for the CDR3: TGTGCCAGCAGTGTTATTGCGGGAGACTACAATGAGCAGTTCTTC.

This rearrangement joins TRBV29-1 to TRBJ1-2, with 9 bases that match TRBD1. Trimming removed 5 bases from V and 6 bases from J; junction bases left unmatched: 7. CDR1 and CDR2 (germline): SQVTM, ANQGSEA. The CDR3 runs 13 residues. The CDR3 sequence is CSVSRGTGNGYTF. The DNA of the CDR3 is TGCAGCGTTTCCCGTGGGACAGGGAATGGCTACACCTTC.

J is TRBJ1-4 and V is TRBV28; TRBD1 aligns across 9 bases. CDR3 length equals 15 residues. V shed 8 bases, J shed 3 bases, and the junction held 7 bases outside the gene matches. CDR1 is MDHEN and CDR2 is SYDVKM in the germline V gene. The chain's CDR3 is CASAKQGAANEKLFF. The CDR3 bases are TGTGCCAGCGCGAAACAGGGGGCAGCTAATGAAAAACTGTTTTTT.

V usage is TRBV6-5 and J usage is TRBJ1-6, with 9 bases matching TRBD1. Germline V gene sequence: CDR1 MNHEY, CDR2 SVGAGI. The length of the CDR3 is 15 residues. Trimming took 7 bases from V and 7 from J; bases not matched to a gene: 8. The CDR3 bases are TGTGCCAGCACCTACTGGGACAGGGAAAATTCACCCCTCCACTTT. Amino acids: CASTYWDRENSPLHF.